This T cell receptor beta chain comes out of a study of cytomegalovirus exposure and HLA in healthy donors (dated by TCRdb to 2017 to 2019). For the study in its entirety: According to an earlier analysis of several hundred of the donors, 150 million to 200 million T cells yielded roughly 100 million unique TCR beta sequences and 276 Gb of sequence data. Every discovery cohort repertoire had been produced on one sequencing platform. An earlier analysis of several hundred of the donors applied high-throughput TCR beta sequencing to assess whether each TCR beta V gene segment acted as functional or pseudogenic. A later genetic analysis used genome-wide SNP genotypes for about three fifths of the 666 donors, treating that subset as a discovery cohort. In addition to the first cohort of roughly 670 subjects, a separate validation cohort of 130 or so different subjects was used. In a later analysis, previously published TCR beta repertoires from 550 to 750 donors were re-analyzed and high-resolution HLA genotyping was added so that TCR occurrence patterns could be studied. The study was designed to test whether signatures of past pathogen exposure could be identified by cataloging public T cell receptors. Among a few hundred genotyped donors of the cohort, an average of about 240,000 unique TCR beta nucleotide sequences were sequenced per donor, 15% to 20% of them non-productive. In the later analysis, no new phenotypic data were used to find candidate immune exposures; instead, reliance was placed on TCR beta sequences and their occurrence across donors. Among the roughly 400 genotyped donors, around 79% belonged to the genetic ancestry cluster associated with self-reported Caucasian donors. Roughly 300 gigabases of sequencing data and approximately 84 million unique TCR sequences were included in an early release covering 550 to 650 HLA-typed donors. Roughly five DR-DQ haplotypes were handled as single units for association and clustering because linkage in the cohort was strong. Typing coverage varied by locus: roughly 620-630 donors for A, B, C, DRB1 and DQB1; around 560 for DQA1; about 570 for DPA1; roughly 450 for DPB1. Class I and class II HLA loci were covered by the typing at four-digit resolution. Donor age, sex, ethnicity and CMV serostatus were collected together with the repertoire data. The study profiled the T cell repertoires of about 720 subjects by immunosequencing and related them to cytomegalovirus serostatus. To predict cytomegalovirus infection status, the study brought together high-throughput TCR immunosequencing, statistical association of individual TCRs with disease status, and machine learning. What the study reported, not specific to this receptor: A later genetic analysis reported fewer N-insertions in productive TCRs among donors in an Asian-associated ancestry cluster than the approximately 670-donor mean. When HLA alleles, especially DR and DQ, strongly co-occurred, attributing TCR associations to individual alleles was difficult. In the study, roughly 160 TCR beta chains were listed as associated with cytomegalovirus. A cluster of highly shared sequence variants was judged likely to be a technical artifact of the sequencing pipeline. Roughly uniform sequencing depth across donors was assumed in presence/absence analyses, although this assumption may not hold. According to the authors, the approach could potentially be generalized to other disease states and immunological phenotypes. The 87-base-pair reads could not distinguish some IMGT-functional V segments, including TRBV6-2 and TRBV6-3, so those segments were excluded. Most TCR sequences were observed very rarely across donors, whereas some public TCRs were present in many individuals. The cohort was sequenced for TCR beta chains only, and without alpha or paired-chain data the features that could be detected were limited. Over 15 rarely observed V segments, including chromosome 9 orphons, were excluded from the earlier analysis of several hundred of the donors because counts were too low. In a later analysis, several top co-occurrence clusters were reported to appear linked to parvovirus B19, influenza, CMV and Epstein-Barr virus. A further reported finding was that TCR beta sequences accurately predicted the HLA-A and HLA-B alleles for most subjects in the first cohort. In both the original and validation cohorts, the classifier was reported to diagnose cytomegalovirus status with high specificity and sensitivity. Three of the identified cytomegalovirus-associated TCR beta chains were confirmed in vitro to be specific for cytomegalovirus antigens. For the cohort, immune exposure information was limited to CMV serostatus. In a later analysis, around 17,000 TCR beta sequences were associated with specific HLA alleles at a false discovery rate of 0.05. In a later analysis, HLA-associated TCR beta chains showed more clonal expansion and lower generation probabilities than non-associated chains that were equally common. V-gene and J-gene trimming of TCR beta chains was associated with a missense DCLRE1C variant in a later genetic analysis, and the association was replicated in an independent cohort. A later analysis found that most CMV-associated TCR beta chains appeared HLA-restricted, with HLA associations seemingly driven largely by CMV exposure. Because HLA typing was missing for some donors at each locus, association tests included only the typed subset. A later analysis found that TCR association rates varied across HLA loci, with DRB1 alleles showing the most associated TCRs and HLA-C alleles the fewest. Correlated functional status among segregating V segments might reflect linkage disequilibrium, but an unknown experimental factor could not be ruled out. Broadly in line with IMGT annotations, most TCR beta V segments showed up in productive rearrangements about 87% or about 30% of the time in an earlier analysis of around 600 of the donors.

V is cut by 6 bases and J by 6 bases, and the space between the germline ends is 14 bases. CDR1 and CDR2, per the germline V gene, are MDHEN and SYDVKM. Including cysteine and phenylalanine, the CDR3 has 14 amino acids. The DNA shown is the 42-base CDR3, in frame from base 1. Preparation of the library involved the immunoSEQ multiplex PCR assay. For the multiplex PCR, a mixture combining 60 forward primers for TCR Vbeta segments and 13 reverse primers for TCR Jbeta segments was used. The CDR3 region of rearranged TCR beta genes was amplified from genomic DNA with a multiplex PCR assay. Amplified TCR beta libraries were sequenced as 87-base-pair reads on the Illumina HiSeq System. The published analysis was carried out like this. In a later analysis, around 80 million unique TCR beta chains were counted across the roughly 700 repertoires, and roughly 10 million of these chains were shared by at least two donors. Raw reads were error-corrected and collapsed into unique sequences by a nearest-neighbor algorithm in which closely related sequences were merged to remove PCR and sequencing errors. To assign V, D and J gene segments, CDR3 sequences were aligned to IMGT reference sequences. For a sequence to be retained, a match of at least six nucleotides was required to both a V gene segment and a J gene segment. Rearrangements were called productive when the CDR3 lacked stop codons and stayed in frame with V and J; all others were non-productive. CDR3 was defined according to IMGT convention as the region running from the second conserved V-encoded cysteine to the conserved J-encoded phenylalanine. Sequences without an unambiguous match to a single V gene segment were excluded from the earlier analysis of 500 to 700 of the donors. An earlier analysis of approximately 590 of the donors called V segments functional above 56.7% productive rearrangements and segregating when the between-donor standard deviation exceeded 5%. A statistical classification framework was developed to diagnose cytomegalovirus status using the catalog of TCR beta chain sequences. V and J gene assignment, in a later analysis, came from comparing TCR nucleotide sequences with IMGT/GENE-DB human TR gene sequences. In a later analysis, CDR3 sequences and most-parsimonious VDJ recombination scenarios were assigned using the TCRdist pipeline. In a later analysis, every TCR beta chain was defined by the combination of its CDR3 amino acid sequence and its V-gene family, and reads without a unique V-gene family were dropped. In a later analysis, 450 to 600 highly shared, low-generation-probability nucleotide sequences were removed to address suspected cross-contamination and a sequencing artifact. In a later analysis, a clonal expansion index was calculated for each public chain from normalized within-repertoire ranks of inferred template counts. Generation probabilities in a later analysis came from a VDJ recombination model fitted to out-of-frame rearrangements, and those results were checked against IGoR. In a later analysis, hypergeometric tests were used to score TCR-TCR, TCR-HLA and TCR-CMV co-occurrence, with a repertoire-size bias correction applied to TCR pairs. A later analysis estimated false discovery rates by permuting HLA or CMV assignments 20 times. In a later analysis, co-occurring TCRs were grouped using DBSCAN, with TCRdist sequence similarity added in when clustering inside HLA-allele-positive subsets. For co-occurrence clustering, repertoires with fewer than 30,000 or more than 120,000 public chains were excluded, along with roughly 5 repertoires with anomalous nucleotide sharing. Held by TCRdb, this immuneACCESS table contains in-frame sequences only and omits some clones. Under half of the omission traces to an unresolved V gene where checked; the cause of the rest is unknown. V and J calls and clone size follow that table, whereas D and trimming were derived from the DNA. This specimen's table enumerates roughly 190,000 clones. The biggest ten clones account for approximately 0.82% of the sample.

Concerning this clone: The antigen it binds to is not known.

The cohort was made up of several hundred healthy bone marrow donors. At the time of sampling, every cohort member was nominally healthy, though immune exposures that went unrecorded were likely present. The donor was CMV seropositive and was included in the group of some 290 seropositive cohort members. Every donor gave a peripheral blood sample, and the peripheral blood mononuclear cells from that sample were used for TCR beta sequencing. The Qiagen DNeasy Blood Extraction Kit was used to extract genomic DNA from the blood cell samples. Sequences were obtained from PBMCs. Recombination joined TRBV28 with TRBJ1-4; no D gene call is confident. This clonotype was sampled from a young woman in good health and CMV-seropositive. CDR3 reads: CASSNWGGDEKLFF. The nucleotide sequence is TGTGCCAGCAGCAACTGGGGAGGAGATGAAAAACTGTTTTTT.